This passage covers 15 T cell receptor beta chains from one sample sequenced in a study of T cell responses to AZD1222 COVID-19 vaccine (dated by TCRdb to the early 2020s). Library generation was performed with the immunoSEQ multiplex PCR assay. In its TCRdb copy, this immuneACCESS table keeps in-frame sequences only and misses some clones. Where compared with another copy, unresolved V genes explain less than half of these, and the others have no known cause. Recorded for this sample are over 60,000 clones; roughly 80% of them occurred a single time. Clones ranked in the top ten supply around an eighth of the sample. Read against the paper, the sample's time point label means: about 28 days (+/-7) after the second vaccine dose. This specimen was peripheral blood, taken 28 days after the second AZD1222 dose. Every receptor here comes from an adult who received the AZD1222 COVID-19 vaccine.

The CDR3 bases are TGTGCCAGTAGTATTACCAGCTATAGCAATCAGCCCCAGCATTTT. As protein: CASSITSYSNQPQHF. J is TRBJ1-5 and V is TRBV19, with no clear D. CDR1 is LNHDA and CDR2 is SQIVND in the germline V gene (reference sequence). V was clipped by 3 bases and J by 0 bases, with 9 bases between them. The CDR3 is 15 amino acids.

The chain employs TRBV10-1 and TRBJ1-1; possible D gene TRBD1, 5 bases. Germline CDR1 is WNHNN and CDR2 is SYGVQD (reference sequence). Trimming removed 0 bases at V and 1 base at J, with 9 bases between. The CDR3 has 15 residues. CDR3 nucleotides: TGCGCCAGCAGTGAGTCCACGACAGCGAACACTGAAGCTTTCTTT. Its protein is CASSESTTANTEAFF.

This clone was observed a handful of times. V is TRBV27 and J is TRBJ2-7; D tentatively fits TRBD1 or TRBD2 (5 bases each). Trimming took off 6 bases at V and 7 bases at J, with 10 bases between the two ends. This CDR3 contains 11 residues. CDR1 is MNHEY, CDR2 SMNVEV, per germline (reference sequence). CDR3 in amino acids: CASRTWGEQYF. In DNA, the CDR3 is TGTGCCAGCAGGACCTGGGGGGAGCAGTACTTC.

This chain uses TRBV27 with TRBJ2-1; possible D gene TRBD2, 6 bases. The V gene's germline CDR1 is MNHEY and CDR2 SMNVEV (reference sequence). This CDR3 region has 15 residues. The ends were cut back, 6 bases at V and 1 base at J, with 13 bases in the middle. The CDR3 nucleotides read TGTGCCAGCAGATCCGGGACTTTTTCCTACAATGAGCAGTTCTTC. Protein sequence: CASRSGTFSYNEQFF.

This chain links TRBV4-1 with TRBJ2-2, with 8 positions matching TRBD2. V was clipped by 1 base and J by 2 bases; unmatched bases: 6. The germline gives CDR1 MGHRA, CDR2 YSYEKL. This CDR3 is built from 17 residues. The CDR3, as DNA: TGCGCCAGCAGCCAAGGCCCTAGCGGGTTCAACACCGGGGAGCTGTTTTTT. Amino acids: CASSQGPSGFNTGELFF.

CDR3 region: CASSGTVNTEAFF. CDR3 sequence (DNA): TGTGCCAGCAGCGGGACGGTGAACACTGAAGCTTTCTTT. The chain couples TRBV27 to TRBJ1-1; D is possibly TRBD1 (5 bases). The CDR3 has 13 amino acids. Germline V gene sequence: CDR1 MNHEY, CDR2 SMNVEV (reference sequence). Between the trimmed V and J ends, which lost 6 bases and 0 bases, there was a span of 8 bases.

V gene TRBV13 combines with J gene TRBJ2-2; 11 bases map to TRBD2. The V gene's germline CDR1 is PRHDT and CDR2 FYEKMQ (reference sequence). This CDR3 has 14 residues. Unmatched junction bases numbered 1, after V lost 4 bases and J lost 6 bases. DNA of the CDR3: TGTGCCAGCAGCTGGGGACTAGCGGCCGGGGAGCTGTTTTTT. The encoded protein is CASSWGLAAGELFF.

This sequence joins TRBV9 and TRBJ2-1, with D uncertain. Germline lookup yields CDR1 SGDLS and CDR2 YYNGEE. Trimming pared 7 bases from V and 0 bases from J, leaving 14 bases between. The CDR3 consists of 15 residues. CDR3 in amino acids: CASSSARSSYNEQFF. In DNA, the CDR3 is TGTGCCAGCTCGAGCGCCCGAAGCTCCTACAATGAGCAGTTCTTC.

This clone has a handful of counts. The chain carries TRBV3-1 (or the pseudogene TRBV3-2) and TRBJ2-6; perhaps D is TRBD1 or TRBD2 (5 bases each). This CDR3 has 17 amino acids. Germline loops: CDR1 LGHDT, CDR2 YNNKEL (reference sequence). V was trimmed by 4 bases and J by 0 bases, leaving 13 bases between them. The CDR3, as DNA: TGTGCCAGCAGCCCCAATGAGGGGATCTCTGGGGCCAACGTCCTGACTTTC. This translates into CASSPNEGISGANVLTF.

This chain uses TRBV6-5 with TRBJ1-6; D is undetermined. CDR3 length: 15 residues. Germline-derived CDR1 and CDR2 are MNHEY and SVGAGI. The V end lost 7 bases, the J end lost 0 bases, and 10 bases lay between the germline ends. Written as DNA, the CDR3 is TGTGCCAGCAAGCGGCAGGACTCCTATAATTCACCCCTCCACTTT. Protein product: CASKRQDSYNSPLHF.

The gene calls are TRBV5-1 and TRBJ1-1; TRBD1 aligns across 9 bases. CDR3 length: 15 amino acids. CDR1 is SGHRS, CDR2 YFSETQ, per germline. V gave up 1 base and J gave up 2 bases; unmatched junction bases: 3. The DNA of the CDR3 is TGCGCCAGCAGCTTGTTGGGACAGGGAAACACTGAAGCTTTCTTT. It is translated as CASSLLGQGNTEAFF.

The chain couples TRBV18 to TRBJ1-5; 9 bases map to TRBD1. The CDR3 consists of 16 residues. Looked up from germline, CDR1 is KGHSH and CDR2 is LQKENI. Losses at the gene ends were 2 bases for V and 11 bases for J; bases not matched to a gene: 13. CDR3 sequence: CASSPNRDRAVVTQHF. The CDR3 DNA reads as TGTGCCAGCTCACCAAACCGGGACAGGGCTGTTGTGACCCAGCATTTT.

As DNA, the CDR3 is TGTGCCAGCTCACCAGATTCTAGCGGGGGAAGAAACACCATATATTTT. Translating it yields CASSPDSSGGRNTIYF. The gene calls are TRBV18 and TRBJ1-3; weak D call: TRBD1 (5 bases). Trimming left V 2 bases short and J 5 bases short, with 16 bases between. There are 16 residues in the CDR3. From germline, CDR1 is KGHSH and CDR2 LQKENI.

The rearrangement joins TRBV2 to TRBJ2-5, with TRBD2 matching over 8 bases. Germline CDR1 is SNHLY and CDR2 is FYNNEI. Trimming removed 6 bases from V and 2 bases from J; junction bases left unmatched: 5. CDR3 size: 14 residues. This CDR3 reads CASSPGTRQETQYF. CDR3 coding DNA: TGTGCCAGCAGCCCCGGGACTAGACAAGAGACCCAGTACTTC.

J is TRBJ2-7 and V is TRBV3-1 (or the pseudogene TRBV3-2); TRBD2 matches at 13 bases. The CDR3 covers 15 residues. V lost 3 bases and J lost 4; bases outside the gene matches: 3. CDR1 and CDR2 (germline): LGHDT, YNNKEL (reference sequence). The CDR3 loop reads CASSQGTSGVYEQYF. In DNA, the CDR3 is TGTGCCAGCAGCCAGGGGACTAGCGGGGTTTACGAGCAGTACTTC.